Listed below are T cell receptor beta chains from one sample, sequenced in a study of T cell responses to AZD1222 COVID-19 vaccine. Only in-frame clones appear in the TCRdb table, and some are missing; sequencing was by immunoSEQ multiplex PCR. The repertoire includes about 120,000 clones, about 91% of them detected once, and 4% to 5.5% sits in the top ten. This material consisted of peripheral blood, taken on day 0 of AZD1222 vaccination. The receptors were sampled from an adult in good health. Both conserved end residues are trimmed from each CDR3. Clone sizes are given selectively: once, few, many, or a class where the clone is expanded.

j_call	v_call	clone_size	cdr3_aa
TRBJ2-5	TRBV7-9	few	ASSLVETQY
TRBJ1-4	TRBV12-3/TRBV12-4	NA	ASSFFQGEKLF
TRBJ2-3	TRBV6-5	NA	ASSLKTLTDTQY
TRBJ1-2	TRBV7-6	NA	ASSLGPTGEGIYGYT
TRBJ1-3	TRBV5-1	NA	ASSPGGTGNTIY
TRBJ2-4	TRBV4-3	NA	ASSQVAGTGMNIQY
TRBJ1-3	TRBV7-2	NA	ASSLATRSGNTIY
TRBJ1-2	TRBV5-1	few	ASSPGTGNYGYT
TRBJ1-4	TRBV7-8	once	ASSPQGEKLF
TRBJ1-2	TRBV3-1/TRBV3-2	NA	ASSQVPGGSGYT
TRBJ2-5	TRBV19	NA	ASSTPAGLETQY
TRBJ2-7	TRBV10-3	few	AIKASGSSYEQY
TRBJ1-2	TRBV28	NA	ASSSPGGGDYGYT
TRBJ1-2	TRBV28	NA	ASSLDRLYGYT
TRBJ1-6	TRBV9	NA	ASSVSGATSPLH
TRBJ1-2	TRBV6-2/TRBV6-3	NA	ASSYEPGGGYT
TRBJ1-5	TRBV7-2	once	ASSFSENSNQPQH
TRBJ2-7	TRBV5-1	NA	ASGKTGAYEQY
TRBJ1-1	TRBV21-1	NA	ASSKVRQNTEAF
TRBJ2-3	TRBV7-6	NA	ASSLGLAATTDTQY
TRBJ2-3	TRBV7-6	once	ASSLGASGGREPSTDTQY
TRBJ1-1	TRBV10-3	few	AISEGYDTEAF